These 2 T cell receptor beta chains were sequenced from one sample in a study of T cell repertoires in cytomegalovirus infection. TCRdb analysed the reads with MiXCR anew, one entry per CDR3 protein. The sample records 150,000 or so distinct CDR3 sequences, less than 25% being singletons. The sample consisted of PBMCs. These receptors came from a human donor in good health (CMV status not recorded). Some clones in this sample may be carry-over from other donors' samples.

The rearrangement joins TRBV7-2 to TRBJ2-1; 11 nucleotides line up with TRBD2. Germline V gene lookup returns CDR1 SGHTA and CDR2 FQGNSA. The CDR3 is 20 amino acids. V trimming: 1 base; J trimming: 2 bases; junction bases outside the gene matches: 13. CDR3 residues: CASSLDRPLAGVGTYNEQFF. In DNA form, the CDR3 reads TGTGCCAGCAGCTTAGACCGACCACTAGCGGGAGTAGGGACCTACAATGAGCAGTTCTTC.

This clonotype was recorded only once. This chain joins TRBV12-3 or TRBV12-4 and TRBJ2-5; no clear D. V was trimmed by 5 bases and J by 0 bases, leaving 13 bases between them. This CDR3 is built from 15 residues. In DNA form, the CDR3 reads TGTGCCAGCAGTCCCCAAGTGGGCTACCAAGAGACCCAGTACTTC. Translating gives CASSPQVGYQETQYF.